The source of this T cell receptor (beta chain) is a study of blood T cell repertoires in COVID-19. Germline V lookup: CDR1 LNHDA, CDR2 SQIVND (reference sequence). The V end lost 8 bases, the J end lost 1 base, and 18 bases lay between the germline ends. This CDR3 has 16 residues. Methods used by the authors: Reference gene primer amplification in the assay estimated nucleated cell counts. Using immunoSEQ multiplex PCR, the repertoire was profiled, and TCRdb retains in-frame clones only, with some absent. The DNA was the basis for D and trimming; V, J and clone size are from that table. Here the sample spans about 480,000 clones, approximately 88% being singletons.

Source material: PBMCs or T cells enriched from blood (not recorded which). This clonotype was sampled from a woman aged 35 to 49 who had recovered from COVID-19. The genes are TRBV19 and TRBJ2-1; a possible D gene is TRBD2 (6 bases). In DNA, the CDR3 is TGTGCCAGTTCCTTTTTAGGAGGGAAGTCCTACAATGAGCAGTTCTTC. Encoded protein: CASSFLGGKSYNEQFF.